This T cell receptor (beta chain) was documented in a study of T cells after yellow fever vaccination. 5'RACE template switching produced TCR cDNA carrying a universal primer site and UMIs. TCRdb recomputed calls from the 5' RACE reads with MiXCR, one row per CDR3 protein. The repertoire has 620,000 or so distinct CDR3 sequences, roughly 17% of them found once; the top ten carry 17%. This clonotype was counted only a few times. Antigen unknown. V dropped 6 bases and J dropped 3 bases, with 9 bases sitting between them. CDR1 and CDR2 from the germline V gene are LNHDA and SQIVND (reference sequence). CDR3 size: 13 residues. General study points: Relatively few clonotypes were ones that appeared in both CD4 and CD8 compartments.

The TCR was taken from a man aged 18-30 years who received the YFV17D yellow fever vaccine. This rearrangement joins TRBV19 to TRBJ1-5; D unclear. Sample: PBMCs, taken roughly 5 days after the first yellow fever vaccination. The CDR3 region is CASSTVNNQPQHF. The CDR3 nucleotides are TGTGCCAGTAGCACGGTCAACAATCAGCCCCAGCATTTT.